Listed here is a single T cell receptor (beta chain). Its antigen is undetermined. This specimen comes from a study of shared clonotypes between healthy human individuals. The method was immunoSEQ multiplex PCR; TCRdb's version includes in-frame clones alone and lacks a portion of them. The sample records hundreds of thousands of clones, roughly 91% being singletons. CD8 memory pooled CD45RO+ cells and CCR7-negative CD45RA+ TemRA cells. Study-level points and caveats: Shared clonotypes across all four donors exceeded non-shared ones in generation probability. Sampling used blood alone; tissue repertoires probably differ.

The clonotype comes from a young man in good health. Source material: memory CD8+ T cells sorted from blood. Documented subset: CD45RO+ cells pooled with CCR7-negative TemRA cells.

CDR3 in DNA: TGTGCCAGCAGCGTAGCAGGCAGTACCGGGGAGCTGTTTTTT. Translating it yields CASSVAGSTGELFF. The V call is TRBV9, the J call TRBJ2-2; D is unresolved. The V and J ends lost 0 bases and 5 bases respectively, with 8 bases between them. From germline, CDR1 is SGDLS and CDR2 YYNGEE. The CDR3 extends over 14 amino acids.